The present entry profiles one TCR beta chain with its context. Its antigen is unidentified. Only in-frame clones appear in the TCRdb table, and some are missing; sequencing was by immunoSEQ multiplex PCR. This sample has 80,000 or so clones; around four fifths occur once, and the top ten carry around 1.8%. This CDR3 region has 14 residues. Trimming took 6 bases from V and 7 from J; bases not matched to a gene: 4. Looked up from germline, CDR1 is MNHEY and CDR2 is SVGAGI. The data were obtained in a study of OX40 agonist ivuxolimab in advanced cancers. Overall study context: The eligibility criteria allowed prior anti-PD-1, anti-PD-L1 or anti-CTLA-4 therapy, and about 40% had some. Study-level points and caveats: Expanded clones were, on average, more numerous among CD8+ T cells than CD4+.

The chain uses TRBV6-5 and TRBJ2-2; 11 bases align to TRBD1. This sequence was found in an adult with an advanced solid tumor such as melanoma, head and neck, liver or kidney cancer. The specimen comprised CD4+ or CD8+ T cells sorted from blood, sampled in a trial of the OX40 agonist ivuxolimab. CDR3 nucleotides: TGTGCCAGCAGCTCGGACAGGGGGCGCGGGGAGCTGTTTTTT. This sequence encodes CASSSDRGRGELFF.